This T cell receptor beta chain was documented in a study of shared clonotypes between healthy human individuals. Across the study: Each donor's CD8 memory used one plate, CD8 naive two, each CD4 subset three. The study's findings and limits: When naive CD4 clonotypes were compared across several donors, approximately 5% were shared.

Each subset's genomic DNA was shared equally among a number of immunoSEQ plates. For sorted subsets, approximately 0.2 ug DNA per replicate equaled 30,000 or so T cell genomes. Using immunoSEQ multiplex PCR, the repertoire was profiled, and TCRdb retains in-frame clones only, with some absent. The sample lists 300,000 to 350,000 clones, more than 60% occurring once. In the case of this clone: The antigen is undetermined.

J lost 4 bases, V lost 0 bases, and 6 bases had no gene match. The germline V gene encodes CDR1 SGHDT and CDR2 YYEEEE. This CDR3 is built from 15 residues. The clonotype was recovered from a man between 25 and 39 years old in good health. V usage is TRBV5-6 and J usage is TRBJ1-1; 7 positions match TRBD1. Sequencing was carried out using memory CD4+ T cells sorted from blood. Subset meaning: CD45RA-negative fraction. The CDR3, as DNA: TGTGCCAGCAGCTTGGCGGGCAGGGGGACCACTGAAGCTTTCTTT. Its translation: CASSLAGRGTTEAFF.